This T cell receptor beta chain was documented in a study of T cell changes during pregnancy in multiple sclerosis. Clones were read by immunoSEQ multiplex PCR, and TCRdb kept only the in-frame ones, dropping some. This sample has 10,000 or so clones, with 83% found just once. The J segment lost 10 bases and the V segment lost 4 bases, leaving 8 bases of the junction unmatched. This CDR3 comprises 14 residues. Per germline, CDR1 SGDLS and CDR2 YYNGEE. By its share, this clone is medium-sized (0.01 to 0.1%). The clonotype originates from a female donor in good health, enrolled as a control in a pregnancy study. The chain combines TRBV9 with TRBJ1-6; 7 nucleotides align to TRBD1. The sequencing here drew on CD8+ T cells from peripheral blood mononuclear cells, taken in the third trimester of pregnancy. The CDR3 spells CASSPIGGGSPLHF. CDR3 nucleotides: TGTGCCAGCAGCCCCATTGGAGGGGGCTCACCCCTCCACTTT.